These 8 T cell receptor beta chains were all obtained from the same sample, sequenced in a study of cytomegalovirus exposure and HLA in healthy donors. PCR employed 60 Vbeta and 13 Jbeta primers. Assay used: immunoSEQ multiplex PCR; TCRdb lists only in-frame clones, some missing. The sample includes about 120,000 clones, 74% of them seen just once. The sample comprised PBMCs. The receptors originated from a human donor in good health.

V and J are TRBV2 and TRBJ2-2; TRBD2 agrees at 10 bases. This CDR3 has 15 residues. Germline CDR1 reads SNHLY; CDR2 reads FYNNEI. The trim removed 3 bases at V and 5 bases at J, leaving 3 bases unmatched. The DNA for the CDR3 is TGTGCCAGCAGTGAGAGCGGGAGGGTTACCGGGGAGCTGTTTTTT. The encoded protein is CASSESGRVTGELFF.

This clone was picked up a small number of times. CDR3 residues: CASSFNRGGEQYF. In nucleotides, the CDR3 is TGTGCCAGCAGTTTCAACAGGGGAGGCGAGCAGTACTTC. The rearrangement joins TRBV27 to TRBJ2-7, with D maybe TRBD1 (7 bases). This CDR3 region has 13 residues. The germline CDR1 and CDR2 sequences are MNHEY and SMNVEV (reference sequence). Trimming cost V 3 bases and J 6 bases, with 12 bases left between them.

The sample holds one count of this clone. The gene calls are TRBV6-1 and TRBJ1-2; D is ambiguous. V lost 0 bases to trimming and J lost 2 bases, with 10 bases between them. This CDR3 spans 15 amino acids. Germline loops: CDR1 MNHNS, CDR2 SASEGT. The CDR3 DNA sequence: TGTGCCAGCAGTGAAGCTGGCTGGAGCAACTATGGCTACACCTTC. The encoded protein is CASSEAGWSNYGYTF.

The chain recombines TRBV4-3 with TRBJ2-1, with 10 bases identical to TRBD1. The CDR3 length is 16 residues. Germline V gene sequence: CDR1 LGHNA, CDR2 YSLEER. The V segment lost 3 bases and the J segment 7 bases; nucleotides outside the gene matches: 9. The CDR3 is CASSQGQGRNRNEQFF. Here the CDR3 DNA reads TGCGCCAGCAGCCAGGGACAGGGGAGGAACAGGAATGAGCAGTTCTTC.

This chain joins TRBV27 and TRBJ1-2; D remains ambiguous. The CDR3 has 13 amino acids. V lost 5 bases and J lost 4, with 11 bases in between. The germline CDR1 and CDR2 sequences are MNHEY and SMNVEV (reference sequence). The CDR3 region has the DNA TGTGCCAGCAGTCCCGGGATACCCTATGGCTACACCTTC. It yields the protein CASSPGIPYGYTF.

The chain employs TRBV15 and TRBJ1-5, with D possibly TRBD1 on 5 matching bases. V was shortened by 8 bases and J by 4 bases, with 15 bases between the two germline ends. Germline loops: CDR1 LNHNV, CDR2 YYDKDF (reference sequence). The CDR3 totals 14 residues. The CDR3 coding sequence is TGTGCCACCGGGGCAGACAGACCTAATCAGCCCCAGCATTTT. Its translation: CATGADRPNQPQHF. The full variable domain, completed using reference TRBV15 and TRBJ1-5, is DAMVIQNPRYQVTQFGKPVTLSCSQTLNHNVMYWYQQKSSQAPKLLFHYYDKDFNNEADTPDNFQSRRPNTSFCFLDIRSPGLGDTAMYLCATGADRPNQPQHFGDGTRLSIL.

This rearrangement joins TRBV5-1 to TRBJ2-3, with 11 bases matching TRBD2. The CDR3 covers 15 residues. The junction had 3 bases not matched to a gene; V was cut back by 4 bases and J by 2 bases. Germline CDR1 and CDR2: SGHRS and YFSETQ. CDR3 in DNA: TGCGCCAGCAGCCCACTAGCGGGGGACACAGATACGCAGTATTTT. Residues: CASSPLAGDTDTQYF.

For the CDR3, the DNA is TGTGCCTGGATGGGGAGAGCCGAGCAGTACTTC. It is translated as CAWMGRAEQYF. This sequence joins TRBV30 and TRBJ2-5, with a weak D call TRBD2 (5 bases). The DNA end favors TRBJ2-7, so the J call may be wrong. The CDR3 length is 11 residues. Germline assignment: CDR1 GTSNPN and CDR2 SVGIG (reference sequence).